A selection of T cell receptor beta chains follows, all from one sample in a study of radiation and T cells in renal cell carcinoma. The protocol was immunoSEQ multiplex PCR, while the TCRdb copy is restricted to in-frame clones and leaves out a portion. The table shows 50,000 to 75,000 clones, with approximately 84% occurring only once. Sequencing was performed on blood, taken from a patient whose treatment included radiotherapy and nephrectomy. These receptors were taken from a man between 60 and 75 years old with renal cell carcinoma. The CDR3 runs from the conserved cysteine through the conserved F or W. The D gene is left open where the match is weak. The size field is filled for only some rows; it gives once, few, many or a size class.

TRBV21-1	TRBJ2-1	many	.	CASSKACLQGYEQFF	TGTGCCAGCAGCAAAGCCTGTTTACAGGGGTATGAGCAGTTCTTC
TRBV19	TRBJ1-2	.	.	CASSTPGLGYGYTF	TGTGCCAGTAGTACGCCGGGGCTTGGCTATGGCTACACCTTC
TRBV11-3	TRBJ2-5	few	TRBD2	CASSLGSGSQETQYF	TGTGCCAGCAGCTTAGGTAGCGGGAGCCAAGAGACCCAGTACTTC
TRBV18	TRBJ1-5	.	.	CASSPGNSNQPQHF	TGTGCCAGCTCACCAGGGAATAGCAATCAGCCCCAGCATTTT
TRBV7-2	TRBJ1-5	few	.	CASSPGQIAQPQHF	TGTGCCAGCAGCCCTGGACAGATCGCGCAGCCCCAGCATTTT
TRBV28	TRBJ2-2	.	TRBD2	CATETSGRGTGELFF	TGTGCCACCGAGACTAGCGGGAGAGGCACCGGGGAGCTGTTTTTT
TRBV7-9	TRBJ1-5	.	.	CASSSAGDQPQHF	TGTGCCAGCAGCTCGGCAGGGGATCAGCCCCAGCATTTT
TRBV25-1	TRBJ2-5	.	.	CASSESERGTSETQYF	TGTGCCAGCAGTGAATCGGAAAGGGGGACCTCAGAGACCCAGTACTTC
TRBV11-2	TRBJ2-3	.	.	CASSFYGVTDTQYF	TGTGCCAGCAGCTTCTATGGGGTCACAGATACGCAGTATTTT
TRBV28	TRBJ1-1	once	.	CASSLGGALSEAFF	TGTGCCAGCAGTTTAGGGGGGGCGCTATCTGAAGCTTTCTTT
TRBV5-1	TRBJ1-2	.	.	CASSSTGSGPFPTF	TGCGCCAGCAGCTCCACCGGATCAGGACCTTTTCCCACCTTC
TRBV7-2	TRBJ2-1	.	.	CASSLDGQEQFF	TGTGCCAGCAGCTTAGACGGTCAAGAGCAGTTCTTC
TRBV19	TRBJ2-1	.	TRBD2	CASSIKEREEYNEQFF	TGTGCCAGTAGTATAAAAGAGCGGGAGGAGTACAATGAGCAGTTCTTC
TRBV11-3	TRBJ2-6	.	TRBD1	CASSLGGQGRANVLTF	TGTGCCAGCAGCTTAGGGGGACAGGGCCGGGCCAACGTCCTGACTTTC
TRBV6-1	TRBJ2-5	.	.	CASSISLGKQETQYF	TGTGCCAGCAGTATTTCCCTAGGAAAGCAAGAGACCCAGTACTTC
TRBV6-1	TRBJ1-6	.	.	CAIVPSGNNSPLHF	TGTGCCATCGTTCCCTCGGGGAATAATTCACCCCTCCACTTT
TRBV4-3	TRBJ2-3	.	TRBD1	CASSLEDRDTDTQYF	TGCGCCAGCAGCCTCGAGGACAGGGACACAGATACGCAGTATTTT
TRBV19	TRBJ1-2	.	.	CASSSPILGPNYGYTF	TGTGCCAGCTCATCCCCAATTTTGGGCCCTAACTATGGCTACACCTTC
TRBV5-1	TRBJ2-7	.	TRBD1	CASSPTLGQSSYEQYF	TGCGCCAGCAGCCCCACCCTGGGACAGAGCTCCTACGAGCAGTACTTC
TRBV11-2	TRBJ2-2	.	.	CASSWGSSGGELFF	TGTGCCAGCAGCTGGGGGTCAAGCGGCGGGGAGCTGTTTTTT
TRBV6-1	TRBJ2-7	.	.	CASSDRPHYEQYF	TGTGCCAGCAGTGACCGTCCGCATTACGAGCAGTACTTC
TRBV4-3	TRBJ1-6	.	TRBD1	CASSQDQGAGPNSPLHF	TGCGCCAGCAGCCAAGATCAGGGGGCAGGACCCAATTCACCCCTCCACTTT
TRBV2	TRBJ2-2	.	.	CASSEGQTTGELFF	TGTGCCAGCAGTGAAGGTCAGACAACCGGGGAGCTGTTTTTT
TRBV30	TRBJ1-6	once	.	CAWSSIGHNSPLHF	TGTGCCTGGAGCAGCATAGGGCATAATTCACCCCTCCACTTT
TRBV5-1	TRBJ2-1	.	TRBD2	CASSSPGGGLATYNEQFF	TGCGCCAGCAGCTCCCCGGGGGGAGGCCTAGCGACCTACAATGAGCAGTTCTTC
TRBV29-1	TRBJ2-3	.	TRBD2	CSVEVVWGLAGAFSTDTQYF	TGCAGCGTTGAAGTCGTGTGGGGACTAGCGGGGGCCTTTTCCACAGATACGCAGTATTTT
TRBV2	TRBJ2-3	.	TRBD2	CASRRGGGTDTQYF	TGTGCCAGCCGTCGCGGGGGTGGAACAGATACGCAGTATTTT
TRBV11-3	TRBJ2-2	.	.	CASSLGPGELFF	TGTGCCAGCAGCTTAGGTCCCGGGGAGCTGTTTTTT
TRBV11-2	TRBJ2-5	once	.	CASSHGETQYF	TGTGCCAGCAGTCACGGGGAGACCCAGTACTTC
TRBV10-1	TRBJ1-1	few	.	CASSENPGMNTEAFF	TGCGCCAGCAGTGAGAACCCGGGCATGAACACTGAAGCTTTCTTT
TRBV19	TRBJ1-5	.	TRBD1	CASSSDRDWNQPQHF	TGTGCCAGTAGTAGTGACAGGGATTGGAATCAGCCCCAGCATTTT
TRBV4-3	TRBJ2-1	.	.	CASSQAGTAIYNEQFF	TGCGCCAGCAGCCAAGCCGGGACTGCAATTTACAATGAGCAGTTCTTC
TRBV2	TRBJ2-3	.	.	CASPPPTPSTDTQYF	TGTGCCAGCCCCCCCCCGACACCTAGCACAGATACGCAGTATTTT
TRBV2	TRBJ2-6	.	TRBD2	CASRRGTAGGPFGANVLTF	TGTGCCAGCAGGAGGGGGACAGCGGGAGGGCCGTTTGGGGCCAACGTCCTGACTTTC
TRBV7-9	TRBJ2-3	.	.	CASSLGTTFPDTQYF	TGTGCCAGCAGCTTAGGGACCACCTTCCCAGATACGCAGTATTTT
TRBV9	TRBJ2-5	once	TRBD1	CASSAWGQQETQYF	TGTGCCAGCAGCGCGTGGGGACAGCAGGAGACCCAGTACTTC
TRBV6-5	TRBJ1-1	.	.	CASSYLQLGTEAFF	TGTGCCAGCAGTTACCTCCAGCTGGGCACTGAAGCTTTCTTT
TRBV6-1	TRBJ2-1	.	.	CASSEPGFQGRVGDEQFF	TGTGCCAGCAGTGAACCGGGATTCCAAGGTAGGGTAGGAGATGAGCAGTTCTTC
TRBV5-1	TRBJ1-3	.	.	CASSLTASSGNTIYF	TGCGCCAGCAGCTTGACTGCCAGCTCTGGAAACACCATATATTTT
TRBV5-4	TRBJ2-2	.	TRBD1	CASSLRGQGDTGELFF	TGTGCCAGCAGCTTGAGGGGACAGGGCGACACCGGGGAGCTGTTTTTT
TRBV7-2	TRBJ1-2	.	.	CASSLDGRRYYGYTF	TGTGCCAGCAGCTTAGATGGCAGGCGATACTATGGCTACACCTTC
TRBV19	TRBJ1-1	few	.	CASSILGDTEAFF	TGTGCCAGTAGTATCTTAGGGGACACTGAAGCTTTCTTT
TRBV11-2	TRBJ1-4	.	.	CASSPRTGRAEKLFF	TGTGCCAGCAGCCCTCGAACAGGGAGGGCTGAAAAACTGTTTTTT
TRBV5-6	TRBJ1-1	.	.	CASRGAVDTTEAFF	TGTGCCAGCAGGGGGGCCGTAGATACCACTGAAGCTTTCTTT
TRBV11-3	TRBJ2-2	.	.	CASSGGEGVGGELFF	TGTGCCAGCAGCGGTGGGGAGGGGGTCGGCGGGGAGCTGTTTTTT
TRBV28	TRBJ2-2	.	TRBD1	CASSFLQGATGELFF	TGTGCCAGCAGTTTCTTACAGGGGGCAACCGGGGAGCTGTTTTTT
TRBV5-1	TRBJ1-4	.	TRBD1	CASSLNRGNEKLFF	TGCGCCAGCAGCTTGAACAGGGGTAATGAAAAACTGTTTTTT
TRBV4-1	TRBJ1-5	.	.	CASSRDSNQPQHF	TGCGCCAGCAGCCGAGATAGCAATCAGCCCCAGCATTTT
TRBV5-1	TRBJ2-2	once	TRBD2	CASSLTLAGDDTGELFF	TGCGCCAGCAGCTTGACCTTGGCGGGGGACGACACCGGGGAGCTGTTTTTT
TRBV11-2	TRBJ2-3	.	TRBD1	CASSPQGNTQYF	TGTGCCAGCAGCCCACAGGGGAATACGCAGTATTTT
TRBV18	TRBJ1-4	once	TRBD1	CASSPRDRGTNEKLFF	TGTGCCAGCTCACCACGGGACAGGGGGACTAATGAAAAACTGTTTTTT
TRBV7-6	TRBJ1-6	.	.	CASSRRQVNSPLHF	TGTGCCAGCAGCCGAAGACAGGTTAATTCACCCCTCCACTTT
TRBV6-1	TRBJ1-3	.	.	CASSDNVLSGNTIYF	TGTGCCAGCAGTGACAACGTCCTATCCGGAAACACCATATATTTT
TRBV19	TRBJ2-5	.	.	CASSFGTSAETQYF	TGTGCCAGTAGTTTCGGGACTTCAGCGGAGACCCAGTACTTC
TRBV6-1	TRBJ1-1	.	.	CASSDGFGEAFF	TGTGCCAGCAGTGATGGTTTCGGTGAAGCTTTCTTT
TRBV27	TRBJ1-2	.	.	CASSLYGTPVRGYTF	TGTGCCAGCAGTTTGTACGGGACACCAGTGCGGGGCTACACCTTC
TRBV18	TRBJ2-1	.	TRBD1	CASSPGQVSNEQFF	TGTGCCAGCTCACCCGGACAGGTTTCTAATGAGCAGTTCTTC
TRBV18	TRBJ2-2	.	.	CASSLQGGTGELFF	TGTGCCAGCTCTCTCCAGGGAGGCACCGGGGAGCTGTTTTTT
TRBV7-9	TRBJ1-4	.	TRBD1	CASSLTGGEKLFF	TGTGCCAGCAGCTTAACAGGGGGTGAAAAACTGTTTTTT